The 11 T cell receptor beta chains below all came from one sample that was sequenced in a study of cytomegalovirus exposure and HLA in healthy donors. The PCR made use of 60 Vbeta and 13 Jbeta primers. The protocol was immunoSEQ multiplex PCR, while the TCRdb copy is restricted to in-frame clones and leaves out a portion. This table has about 88,000 clones, 80% to 90% appearing once. Sequenced material: PBMCs. The receptors here all came from a young man in good health and CMV-seronegative.

This chain links TRBV6-1 with TRBJ2-3, with D perhaps matching TRBD1 (7 bases). Germline lookup yields CDR1 MNHNS and CDR2 SASEGT. The CDR3 has 14 residues. V lost 6 bases to trimming and J lost 0 bases, with 10 bases between them. CDR3 DNA: TGTGCCAGCAGCAGGGGGGCTAGCACAGATACGCAGTATTTT. It specifies CASSRGASTDTQYF.

V is TRBV7-6 and J is TRBJ1-4, with TRBD1 matching 9 bases. Trimming cost V 5 bases and J 0 bases; bases outside gene matches: 7. This CDR3 region has 17 residues. Germline CDR1 is SGHVS and CDR2 is FNYEAQ. CDR3 DNA sequence: TGTGCCAGCAGCCACAGACAGGGGGTTGCAACTAATGAAAAACTGTTTTTT. It specifies CASSHRQGVATNEKLFF.

This clone was detected a few times. V is TRBV5-1 and J is TRBJ1-3; 7 nucleotides agree with TRBD1. After removal of 0 bases from V and 4 bases from J, the junction contained 4 bases not matched to a gene. CDR1 SGHRS and CDR2 YFSETQ come from the germline V gene. The CDR3 length is 15 residues. CDR3 sequence reads: CASSLAGQSGNTIYF. For the CDR3, the DNA is TGCGCCAGCAGCTTGGCGGGACAGAGCGGAAACACCATATATTTT.

Details on this clone: This sample also contains other DNA sequences that code for the same CDR3. V and J are TRBV6-4 and TRBJ2-3; 9 nucleotides line up with TRBD1. The CDR3 sequence is 14 residues long. Looked up from germline, CDR1 is MRHNA and CDR2 is SNTAGT. Trimming cost V 4 bases and J 1 base; bases outside gene matches: 0. Here the CDR3 reads CASSGTGGTDTQYF. The CDR3 nucleotides are TGTGCCAGCAGTGGGACAGGGGGCACAGATACGCAGTATTTT.

The chain carries TRBV28 and TRBJ2-5; 10 bases map to TRBD2. The CDR3 spans 14 residues. In germline, CDR1 is MDHEN, CDR2 SYDVKM. Trimming removed 4 bases from V and 8 bases from J; junction bases left unmatched: 7. The CDR3 loop is CASSSPLAGVTQYF. CDR3 nucleotides: TGTGCCAGCAGTTCACCTCTAGCGGGAGTCACCCAGTACTTC.

The chain joins TRBV28 to TRBJ2-7, with 8 bases identical to TRBD1. The V gene end was trimmed by 5 bases and the J gene end by 3 bases; junction bases not matched to a gene: 9. The germline V gene has CDR1 MDHEN and CDR2 SYDVKM. The CDR3 covers 15 residues. The CDR3 sequence: CASSPLGQVVYEQYF. Here the CDR3 DNA reads TGTGCCAGCAGTCCCCTGGGACAGGTGGTCTACGAGCAGTACTTC.

The V and J genes are TRBV9 and TRBJ1-5, with D possibly being TRBD1 (5 bases). Trimming cost V 4 bases and J 0 bases, with 11 bases left between them. There are 15 residues in the CDR3. Germline-derived CDR1 and CDR2 are SGDLS and YYNGEE. CDR3 in amino acids: CASSQTGYSNQPQHF. The CDR3 bases are TGTGCCAGCAGCCAAACAGGTTATAGCAATCAGCCCCAGCATTTT.

J is TRBJ1-1 and V is TRBV18, with D possibly TRBD1 on 5 matching bases. This CDR3 spans 19 amino acids. V shed 1 base and J shed 1 base, with 22 bases lying between them. The germline CDR1 and CDR2 sequences are KGHSH and LQKENI. CDR3 sequence reads: CASSPLAVQVGQGNTEAFF. The CDR3 region has the DNA TGTGCCAGCTCACCACTAGCGGTACAGGTGGGGCAGGGGAACACTGAAGCTTTCTTT.

J is TRBJ2-1 and V is TRBV4-1; D not resolved. The CDR3 is 14 amino acids. The V end was cut by 0 bases, the J end by 9 bases, with 12 bases between. CDR1 MGHRA and CDR2 YSYEKL come from the germline V gene. DNA of the CDR3: TGCGCCAGCAGCCAAGATGTGGTGTCGGGTGAGCAGTTCTTC. Its protein product is CASSQDVVSGEQFF.

The genes are TRBV28 and TRBJ1-6; tentatively, D is TRBD1 (6 bases). CDR3 length equals 15 residues. Germline V lookup: CDR1 MDHEN, CDR2 SYDVKM. With 5 bases removed from V and 4 bases from J, the gap between germline ends came to 12 bases. CDR3 nucleotide sequence: TGTGCCAGCAGTCACAGGACAGCATATAATTCACCCCTCCACTTT. It codes for CASSHRTAYNSPLHF.

CDR3 in amino acids: CASSLPQSGTDTQYF. As DNA, the CDR3 is TGTGCCAGCAGCCTACCACAGAGTGGCACAGATACGCAGTATTTT. The gene calls are TRBV7-3 and TRBJ2-3, with unresolved D. V lost 5 bases, J lost 1 base, and 13 bases lay in between. Germline V lookup: CDR1 SGHTA, CDR2 FQGTGA. CDR3 length: 15 residues.